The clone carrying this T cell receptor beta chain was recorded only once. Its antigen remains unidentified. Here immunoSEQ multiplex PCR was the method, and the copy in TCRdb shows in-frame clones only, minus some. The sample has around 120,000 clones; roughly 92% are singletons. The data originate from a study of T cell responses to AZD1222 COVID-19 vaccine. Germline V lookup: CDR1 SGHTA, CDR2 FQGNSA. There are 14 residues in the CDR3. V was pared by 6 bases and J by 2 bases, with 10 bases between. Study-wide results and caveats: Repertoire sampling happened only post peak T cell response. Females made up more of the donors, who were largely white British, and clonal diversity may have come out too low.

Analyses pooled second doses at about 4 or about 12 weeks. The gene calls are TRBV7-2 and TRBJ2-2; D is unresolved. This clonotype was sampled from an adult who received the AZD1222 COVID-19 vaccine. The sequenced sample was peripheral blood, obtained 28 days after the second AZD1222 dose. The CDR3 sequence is CASRGSPNTGELFF. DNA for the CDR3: TGTGCCAGCAGGGGTAGCCCCAACACCGGGGAGCTGTTTTTT.